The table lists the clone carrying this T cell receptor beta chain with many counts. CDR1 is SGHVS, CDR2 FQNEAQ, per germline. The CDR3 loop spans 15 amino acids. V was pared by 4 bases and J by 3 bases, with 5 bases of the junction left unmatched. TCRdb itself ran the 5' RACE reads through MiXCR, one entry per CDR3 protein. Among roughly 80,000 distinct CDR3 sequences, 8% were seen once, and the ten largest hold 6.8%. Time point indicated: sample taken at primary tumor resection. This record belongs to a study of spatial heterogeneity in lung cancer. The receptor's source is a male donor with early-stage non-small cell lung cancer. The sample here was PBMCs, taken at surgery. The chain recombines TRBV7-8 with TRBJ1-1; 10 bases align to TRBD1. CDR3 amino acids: CASSWTGGMDTEAFF. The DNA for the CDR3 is TGTGCCAGCAGCTGGACAGGGGGAATGGACACTGAAGCTTTCTTT.